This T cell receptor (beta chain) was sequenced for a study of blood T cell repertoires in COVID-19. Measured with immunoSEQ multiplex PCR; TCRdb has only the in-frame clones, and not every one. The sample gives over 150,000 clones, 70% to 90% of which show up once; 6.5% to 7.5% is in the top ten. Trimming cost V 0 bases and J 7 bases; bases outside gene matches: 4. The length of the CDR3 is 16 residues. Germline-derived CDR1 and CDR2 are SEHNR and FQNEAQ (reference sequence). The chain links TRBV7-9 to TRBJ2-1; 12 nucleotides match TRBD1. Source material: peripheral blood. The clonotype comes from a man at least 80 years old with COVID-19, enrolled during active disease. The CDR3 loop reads CASSLALGQGANEQFF. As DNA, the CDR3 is TGTGCCAGCAGCTTAGCGCTGGGACAGGGGGCAAATGAGCAGTTCTTC.